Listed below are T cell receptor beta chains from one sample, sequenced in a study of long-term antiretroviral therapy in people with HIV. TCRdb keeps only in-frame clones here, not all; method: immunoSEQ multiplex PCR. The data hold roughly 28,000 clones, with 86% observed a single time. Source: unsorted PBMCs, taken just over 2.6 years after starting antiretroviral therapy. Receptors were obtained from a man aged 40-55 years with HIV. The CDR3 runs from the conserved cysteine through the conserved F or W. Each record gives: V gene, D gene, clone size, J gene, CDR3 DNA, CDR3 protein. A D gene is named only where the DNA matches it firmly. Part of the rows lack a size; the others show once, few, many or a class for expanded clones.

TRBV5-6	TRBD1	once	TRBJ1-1	TGTGCCAGCAGCTTCGGGACAGGGGTGAACACTGAAGCTTTCTTT	CASSFGTGVNTEAFF
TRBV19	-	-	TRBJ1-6	TGTGCCAGTAGTAGGTCTCCGGCAGGGAGGAATTCACCCCTCCACTTT	CASSRSPAGRNSPLHF
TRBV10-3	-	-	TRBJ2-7	TGTGCCATCAGTGCCGGACAGCACTCCTACGAGCAGTACTTC	CAISAGQHSYEQYF
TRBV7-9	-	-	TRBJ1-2	TGTGCCAGCAGCTTAGCATCCAGCTATGGCTACACCTTC	CASSLASSYGYTF
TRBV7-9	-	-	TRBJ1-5	TGTGCCAGCAGCTTAGGGGAGGATCAGCCCCAGCATTTT	CASSLGEDQPQHF
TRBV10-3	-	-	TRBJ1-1	TGTGCCAACACGGAGGACTTGGACAGCTTGAACACTGAAGCTTTCTTT	CANTEDLDSLNTEAFF
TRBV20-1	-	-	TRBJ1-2	TGCAGTGCCCAGCGGACTATCGGCTACACCTTC	CSAQRTIGYTF
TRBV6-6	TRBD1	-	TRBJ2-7	TGTGCCAGCAGTTACTCTGGCTCGGGACAGGGGGACGAGCAGTACTTC	CASSYSGSGQGDEQYF
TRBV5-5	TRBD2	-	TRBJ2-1	TGTGCCAGCAGCTTTAGCGGGGGGGCGGGATTAGGGTGGAATGAGCAGTTCTTC	CASSFSGGAGLGWNEQFF
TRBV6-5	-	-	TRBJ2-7	TGTGCCAGCAGTTTACAAAGTATGAGCTACGAGCAGTACTTC	CASSLQSMSYEQYF
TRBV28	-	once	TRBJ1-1	TGTGCCAGCAGGCAGAGAGGTTGGGCCCTGGGAACTGAAGCTTTCTTT	CASRQRGWALGTEAFF
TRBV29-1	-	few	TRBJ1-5	TGCAGCGTTGAAGGTCCCGGGGATCAGCCCCAGCATTTT	CSVEGPGDQPQHF
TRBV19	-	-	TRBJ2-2	TGTGCCAGTAGTATCGGGACTTTATACACCGGGGAGCTGTTTTTT	CASSIGTLYTGELFF
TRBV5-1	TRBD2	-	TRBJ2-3	TGCGCCAGCAGCTTGGCCGAACTAGCGGGGACAGATACGCAGTATTTT	CASSLAELAGTDTQYF
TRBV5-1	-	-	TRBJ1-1	TGCGCCAGCAGCTCGACCGCGAACACTGAAGCTTTCTTT	CASSSTANTEAFF
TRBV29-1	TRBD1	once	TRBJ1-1	TGCAGCGTTGGGACAGGGGCAAACACTGAAGCTTTCTTT	CSVGTGANTEAFF
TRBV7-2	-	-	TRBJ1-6	TGTGCCAGCAGCTTAGGGACAATCTCTTCACCCCTCCACTTT	CASSLGTISSPLHF
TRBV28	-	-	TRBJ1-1	TGTGCCAGCAGTCAAGGACGGGAAGCTTTCTTT	CASSQGREAFF
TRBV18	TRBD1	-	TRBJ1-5	TGTGCCAGCTCTCCCACTAACGCAGGGGGGACTAGCAATCAGCCCCAGCATTTT	CASSPTNAGGTSNQPQHF
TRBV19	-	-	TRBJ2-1	TGTGCCAGTAGTATAGGGCAGGGCTCCTACAATGAGCAGTTCTTC	CASSIGQGSYNEQFF
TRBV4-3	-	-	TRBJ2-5	TGCGCCAGCAGCCAAGATCCGAGGGGGGGGGAGACCCAGTACTTC	CASSQDPRGGETQYF
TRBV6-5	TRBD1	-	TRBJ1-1	TGTGCCAGCAGCCATGAAATACAGGGGAGAGAGGCTTTCTTT	CASSHEIQGREAFF
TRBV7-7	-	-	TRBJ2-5	TGTGCCAGCAGCCCCGACCAAGAGACCCAGTACTTC	CASSPDQETQYF
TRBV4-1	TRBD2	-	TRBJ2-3	TGCGCCAGCAGCCAGCGGGGGGGAGGTGTAGCAGATACGCAGTATTTT	CASSQRGGGVADTQYF
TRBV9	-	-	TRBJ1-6	TGTGCCAGCAGCCCCCGGTCCCAGGGGCTTAATTCACCCCTCCACTTT	CASSPRSQGLNSPLHF
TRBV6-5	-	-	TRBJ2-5	TGTGCCAGCAGTTACTCGACGGGCAGGCAAGAGACCCAGTACTTC	CASSYSTGRQETQYF
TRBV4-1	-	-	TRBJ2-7	TGCGCCAGCAGCCAAGATAGGGCTAGCGCGCGCTACGAGCAGTACTTC	CASSQDRASARYEQYF
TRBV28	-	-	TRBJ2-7	TGTGCCAGCAGTTTTCGGGGCAGCGGGGAGCAGTACTTC	CASSFRGSGEQYF
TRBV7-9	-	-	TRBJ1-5	TGTGCCAGCAGCTTGGATAGGGATCAGCCCCAGCATTTT	CASSLDRDQPQHF
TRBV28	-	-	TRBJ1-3	TGTGCCAGCAGTTTAAGTAGGAGCTCTGGAAACACCATATATTTT	CASSLSRSSGNTIYF
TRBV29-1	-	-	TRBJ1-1	TGCAGCGTCCAGGACCCCAAAGACACTGAAGCTTTCTTT	CSVQDPKDTEAFF
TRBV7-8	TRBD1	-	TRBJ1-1	TGTGCCAGCAGCTTAGGGGGACAGTTGAACACTGAAGCTTTCTTT	CASSLGGQLNTEAFF
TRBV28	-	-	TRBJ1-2	TGTGCCAGCAGTTTCATGGACTATGGCTACACCTTC	CASSFMDYGYTF
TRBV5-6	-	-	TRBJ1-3	TGTGCCAGCAGCTTGCTCCAGAGTATTAACACCATATATTTT	CASSLLQSINTIYF
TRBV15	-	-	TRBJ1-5	TGTGCCACCAGCAGCAGGGGTGGCAATCAGCCCCAGCATTTT	CATSSRGGNQPQHF
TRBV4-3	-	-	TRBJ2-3	TGCGCCAGCAGCCAAACGCGACTAGAGGCAGATACGCAGTATTTT	CASSQTRLEADTQYF
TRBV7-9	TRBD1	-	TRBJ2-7	TGTGCCAGCAGCCCCGCCCCCGGACAGGGCCCAAACTACGAGCAGTACTTC	CASSPAPGQGPNYEQYF
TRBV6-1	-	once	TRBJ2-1	TGTGCCAGCAGTGCCTTTCCTAGCTCCTACAATGAGCAGTTCTTC	CASSAFPSSYNEQFF
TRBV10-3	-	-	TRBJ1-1	TGTGCCATCAGAGCCGGGACGGAGAACACTGAAGCTTTCTTT	CAIRAGTENTEAFF
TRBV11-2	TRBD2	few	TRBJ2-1	TGTGCCAGCAGCCGTAGCGGGAGCAGCAATGAGCAGTTCTTC	CASSRSGSSNEQFF
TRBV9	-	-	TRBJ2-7	TGTGCCAGCAGCGCGACGGAGGGCGGGGGACAGAACTACGAGCAGTACTTC	CASSATEGGGQNYEQYF
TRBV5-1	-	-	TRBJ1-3	TGCGCCAGCAGCGCGGGCTCTGGAAACACCATATATTTT	CASSAGSGNTIYF
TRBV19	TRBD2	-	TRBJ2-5	TGTGCCAGTAGTAGGGGGGAGGGGACCCAGTACTTC	CASSRGEGTQYF
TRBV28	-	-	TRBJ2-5	TGTGCCAGCAGCCGCGGGCGGAGTACACTCCAAGAGACCCAGTACTTC	CASSRGRSTLQETQYF
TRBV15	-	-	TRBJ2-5	TGTGCCACCAGCAGAGATCCCCGGGCCCCAGAGACCCAGTACTTC	CATSRDPRAPETQYF
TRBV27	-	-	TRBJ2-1	TGTGCCAGCACCCCGGGGGTGACAGCCTACAATGAGCAGTTCTTC	CASTPGVTAYNEQFF
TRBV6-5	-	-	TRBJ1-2	TGTGCCAGCAGTTCTCGGCAGGGGTCATATGGCTACACCTTC	CASSSRQGSYGYTF
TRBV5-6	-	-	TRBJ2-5	TGTGCCAGCAGCTTGGTACTTGGAGAGACCCAGTACTTC	CASSLVLGETQYF
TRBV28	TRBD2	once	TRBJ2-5	TGTGCCAGCAGTGGCGAACTAGCGGGGGTTTTGGAGACCCAGTACTTC	CASSGELAGVLETQYF
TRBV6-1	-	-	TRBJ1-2	TGTGCCAGCAGGCGGACCCGAAGATGGGGCTACACCTTC	CASRRTRRWGYTF
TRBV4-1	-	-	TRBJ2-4	TGCGCCAGCAGCCAGGGGCTAGCCAAAAACATTCAGTACTTC	CASSQGLAKNIQYF
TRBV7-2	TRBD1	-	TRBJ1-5	TGTGCCAGCAGCGCCCGGACAGGGGGACAGCCCCAGCATTTT	CASSARTGGQPQHF
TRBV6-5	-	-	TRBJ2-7	TGTGCCAGCAGTTACTCGCAGGGCCCCACCTACGAGCAGTACTTC	CASSYSQGPTYEQYF